The 27 T cell receptor beta chains below were found in one sample sequenced in a study of T cells in Graves' hyperthyroidism and ophthalmopathy. Authors of the study amplified TCR beta CDR3 regions from RNA transcripts. First-round RT-PCR targeting the TCR CDR3 was performed with the HTBI primer set. TCRdb re-called the multiplex PCR reads through MiXCR, storing one row per CDR3 protein. This sample has 500,000 to 650,000 distinct CDR3 sequences, with 12% to 15% found just once. Sequencing was carried out using blood. The receptors originated from a woman aged 40 to 50 with Graves' hyperthyroidism.

This clonotype was detected ten times or more. The chain links TRBV2 to TRBJ2-7, with unresolved D. The V gene's germline CDR1 is SNHLY and CDR2 FYNNEI. Trimming shortened V by 7 bases and J by 4 bases, and 14 bases separated the two germline ends. The CDR3 consists of 13 residues. The CDR3, as DNA: TGTGCCAGCACTGAGACTTTGGTATACGAGCAGTACTTC. This translates into CASTETLVYEQYF. Variable domain in full (rest from reference TRBV2 and TRBJ2-7): EPEVTQTPSHQVTQMGQEVILRCVPISNHLYFYWYRQILGQKVEFLVSFYNNEISEKSEIFDDQFSVERPDGSNFTLKIRSTKLEDSAMYFCASTETLVYEQYFGPGTRLTVT.

There are many counts of this clonotype. CDR3 in amino acids: CASSYSIGGTPQHF. The DNA for the CDR3 is TGTGCCAGCAGTTACTCGATCGGGGGGACGCCCCAGCATTTT. The chain carries TRBV6-6 and TRBJ1-5, with D possibly being TRBD1 (5 bases). V was cut by 0 bases and J by 9 bases, with 12 bases left in between. Germline assignment: CDR1 MNHNY and CDR2 SVGAGI (reference sequence). The CDR3 spans 14 residues.

This clonotype was seen ten or more times. The chain couples TRBV7-8 to TRBJ2-7; 10 bases line up with TRBD1. The CDR3 spans 14 residues. Germline V gene lookup returns CDR1 SGHVS and CDR2 FQNEAQ. V lost 4 bases to trimming and J lost 2 bases; unmatched junction nucleotides: 2. CDR3 sequence: CASSWGQGPYEQYF. CDR3 bases: TGTGCCAGCAGCTGGGGACAGGGGCCCTACGAGCAGTACTTC.

The chain has TRBV28 and TRBJ2-6; D is perhaps TRBD2 (5 bases). CDR3 length: 16 amino acids. Germline CDR1 MDHEN, CDR2 SYDVKM. Trimming cost V 5 bases and J 1 base, with 12 bases left between them. The CDR3 coding sequence is TGTGCCAGCAGTAGACGCTTAGCGTCTGGGGCCAACGTCCTGACTTTC. Translated, it gives CASSRRLASGANVLTF. Using reference TRBV28 and TRBJ2-6 for the parts outside the CDR3, the full variable domain is DVKVTQSSRYLVKRTGEKVFLECVQDMDHENMFWYRQDPGLGLRLIYFSYDVKMKEKGDIPEGYSVSREKKERFSLILESASTNQTSMYLCASSRRLASGANVLTFGAGSRLTVL.

A note on this clonotype: This may arise from a read error, as a much more abundant clone is one base away. This chain uses TRBV11-2 with TRBJ2-3; D ambiguous. Gene TRBJ1-5 matches the end of the DNA better, so the J call may be wrong. Germline V gene sequence: CDR1 SGHAT, CDR2 FQNNGV. This CDR3 contains 14 residues. CDR3 coding DNA: TGTGCCAGCAGCTTAGGACCCCTGCAAGATACGCAGCATTTT. Amino acids: CASSLGPLQDTQHF.

V is TRBV5-1 and J is TRBJ2-6, with a possible D match to TRBD2 (5 bases). The CDR3 runs to 17 residues. The V gene lost 0 bases and the J gene lost 0 bases, with 10 bases spanning the gap. The germline CDR1 and CDR2 sequences are SGHRS and YFSETQ. The CDR3 sequence: CASSLGGATSGANVLTF. CDR3 DNA sequence: TGCGCCAGCAGCTTGGGGGGAGCCACCTCTGGGGCCAACGTCCTGACTTTC.

This clonotype has more than one count but fewer than ten. The J gene is TRBJ2-5, the V gene TRBV7-2; D uncertain. The CDR3 consists of 12 residues. Germline CDR1 is SGHTA and CDR2 is FQGNSA. The V end was cut by 5 bases, the J end by 4 bases, with 8 bases between. CDR3 nucleotide sequence: TGTGCCAGCAGCCCAAATAGAGAGACCCAGTACTTC. Amino acid sequence: CASSPNRETQYF. Drawing the rest from reference TRBV7-2 and TRBJ2-5, the complete variable domain is GAGVSQSPSNKVTEKGKDVELRCDPISGHTALYWYRQSLGQGLEFLIYFQGNSAPDKSGLPSDRFSAERTGGSVSTLTIQRTQQEDSAVYLCASSPNRETQYFGPGTRLLVL.

This clonotype was counted ten times or more. The J gene is TRBJ2-3, the V gene TRBV20-1; weak D call: TRBD2 (5 bases). Germline V gene data show CDR1 as DFQATT and CDR2 as SNEGSKA (reference sequence). The CDR3 has 15 amino acids. Between the trimmed V and J ends, which lost 0 bases and 2 bases, there was a span of 12 bases. The CDR3 DNA reads TGCAGTGCTAGAGATGTCGGAGGAAACACAGATACGCAGTATTTT. Translating it yields CSARDVGGNTDTQYF.

This chain uses TRBV28 with TRBJ2-7; 11 nucleotides agree with TRBD2. Germline V gene sequence: CDR1 MDHEN, CDR2 SYDVKM. V lost 4 bases, J lost 2 bases, and 4 bases stayed unmatched. There are 15 residues in the CDR3. The CDR3 is CASSYTSGSTYEQYF. Written as DNA, the CDR3 is TGTGCCAGCAGTTATACTAGCGGGAGCACCTACGAGCAGTACTTC.

Of note for this clonotype: At one boundary the junction diverges from the germline segment, which might be a read error. The DNA of the CDR3 is TGTGCCAGCAGTTACTCTTTTTTGGCTAGCGGGACCCACAACGAGCAGTTCTTC. As protein: CASSYSFLASGTHNEQFF. The V and J genes are TRBV6-2 or TRBV6-3 and TRBJ2-1; TRBD2 aligns across 9 bases. In germline, CDR1 is MNHEY, CDR2 SVGEGT. This CDR3 has 18 residues.

As for this clonotype: A much larger clonotype is one base distant, so this may be a read error. In DNA form, the CDR3 reads TGCGCCAGCAGCCTAGGGGACGGGGGCTACGAGCAGTACTTC. Its translation: CASSLGDGGYEQYF. The chain joins TRBV5-1 to TRBJ2-7; perhaps TRBD2 as D (6 bases). Trimming cost V 4 bases and J 3 bases, with 14 bases left between them. The CDR3 runs to 14 residues. Germline V lookup: CDR1 SGHRS, CDR2 YFSETQ.

Concerning this clonotype itself: With a much larger clone just one base away, this may be a read error. This sequence joins TRBV7-2 and TRBJ2-3; tentatively, D is TRBD2 (5 bases). V lost 11 bases and J 2 bases, leaving 14 bases between the germline ends. CDR1 is SGHTA, CDR2 FQGNSA, per germline. The CDR3 covers 13 residues. In nucleotides, the CDR3 is TGTGCCGGCCGGGATGGAAACACAGATACGCAGTATTTT. Protein sequence: CAGRDGNTDTQYF.

This clonotype was counted ten times or more. The CDR3 is CSARDLGSQETQYF. The CDR3 DNA sequence: TGCAGTGCTAGAGATCTTGGCAGCCAAGAGACCCAGTACTTC. This chain connects TRBV20-1 to TRBJ2-5; D is undetermined. The CDR3 totals 14 residues. Germline lookup yields CDR1 DFQATT and CDR2 SNEGSKA (reference sequence). Between the trimmed V and J ends, which lost 0 bases and 1 base, there was a span of 9 bases.

The CDR3 bases are TGTGCCAGCAGTTTAGTGGGACAGGGGGATCAGCCCCAGCATTTT. Translated: CASSLVGQGDQPQHF. V is TRBV28 and J is TRBJ1-5; 11 nucleotides align to TRBD1. The CDR3 length is 15 residues. V was clipped by 2 bases and J by 5 bases; unmatched bases: 2. Germline V gene lookup returns CDR1 MDHEN and CDR2 SYDVKM.

This clonotype was found many times. This rearrangement joins TRBV2 to TRBJ2-1, with 7 bases aligning to TRBD2. Germline-derived CDR1 and CDR2 are SNHLY and FYNNEI. The junction had 6 bases not matched to a gene; V was cut back by 3 bases and J by 7 bases. This CDR3 has 14 amino acids. CDR3 region: CASSELRAGNEQFF. DNA of the CDR3: TGTGCCAGCAGTGAGTTGAGAGCGGGAAATGAGCAGTTCTTC.

This chain uses TRBV2 with TRBJ1-1; the D is unclear. CDR1 and CDR2 from the germline V gene are SNHLY and FYNNEI. The V end was cut by 0 bases, the J end by 3 bases, with 5 bases between. This CDR3 is built from 13 residues. The CDR3 DNA sequence: TGTGCCAGCAGTGAAGCGCCGGACACTGAAGCTTTCTTT. This codes for CASSEAPDTEAFF.

Ten or more counts support this clonotype. The chain couples TRBV28 to TRBJ2-5, with TRBD1 matching 10 bases. Looked up from germline, CDR1 is MDHEN and CDR2 is SYDVKM. The trim removed 4 bases at V and 4 bases at J, leaving 3 bases unmatched. The CDR3 is 14 amino acids. The CDR3 loop is CASSSTGGGETQYF. In nucleotides, the CDR3 is TGTGCCAGCAGTTCGACAGGGGGCGGAGAGACCCAGTACTTC. The whole variable domain, remainder taken from reference TRBV28 and TRBJ2-5, is DVKVTQSSRYLVKRTGEKVFLECVQDMDHENMFWYRQDPGLGLRLIYFSYDVKMKEKGDIPEGYSVSREKKERFSLILESASTNQTSMYLCASSSTGGGETQYFGPGTRLLVL.

This clonotype occurred many times. The chain is built from TRBV28 and TRBJ1-1, with D unclear. Germline CDR1 and CDR2: MDHEN and SYDVKM. The CDR3 spans 12 residues. V lost 3 bases, J lost 6 bases, and 8 bases lay in between. DNA of the CDR3: TGTGCCAGCAGTTTTGTGCCGGCTGAAGCTTTCTTT. This translates into CASSFVPAEAFF.

The rearrangement uses TRBV20-1 and TRBJ1-2, with a weak D call TRBD1 (5 bases). Trimming stripped 6 bases from V and 2 bases from J, with 16 bases between. CDR1 and CDR2 from the germline V gene are DFQATT and SNEGSKA (reference sequence). The CDR3 has 14 residues. The CDR3 nucleotides are TGCAGTGCCCGAAGGGCCAGGGAGAACTATGGCTACACCTTC. This translates into CSARRARENYGYTF.

In its sample, this clonotype was seen many times. The genes are TRBV27 and TRBJ1-1, with D perhaps TRBD1 (5 bases). Germline assignment: CDR1 MNHEY and CDR2 SMNVEV (reference sequence). This CDR3 has 16 amino acids. The ends were cut back, 0 bases at V and 0 bases at J, with 11 bases in the middle. Written as DNA, the CDR3 is TGTGCCAGCAGTTTATCGTATGGGGGTATGAACACTGAAGCTTTCTTT. Translated: CASSLSYGGMNTEAFF.

V gene TRBV29-1 combines with J gene TRBJ1-2, with 8 nucleotides matching TRBD1. Looked up from germline, CDR1 is SQVTM and CDR2 is ANQGSEA. J was trimmed by 5 bases and V by 4 bases; bases with no gene match: 6. CDR3 length equals 13 residues. CDR3 DNA: TGCAGCGTTGCCCTGACAGGGGTGTATGGCTACACCTTC. Translation: CSVALTGVYGYTF. The whole variable domain, remainder taken from reference TRBV29-1 and TRBJ1-2, is SAVISQKPSRDICQRGTSLTIQCQVDSQVTMMFWYRQQPGQSLTLIATANQGSEATYESGFVIDKFPISRPNLTFSTLTVSNMSPEDSSIYLCSVALTGVYGYTFGSGTRLTVV.

There are a few counts of this clonotype. This chain uses TRBV12-5 with TRBJ2-3; D is unclear. Per germline, CDR1 LGHNT and CDR2 FRNRAP. With 2 bases removed from V and 6 bases from J, the gap between germline ends came to 9 bases. The CDR3 totals 13 residues. CDR3 in DNA: TGTGCTAGTGGTTTGTTGGGCTCGGATACGCAGTATTTT. Protein product: CASGLLGSDTQYF.

This clonotype showed up many times. The V and J genes are TRBV7-9 and TRBJ2-3, with 7 positions matching TRBD2. The CDR3 consists of 15 residues. J lost 2 bases, V lost 4 bases, and 6 bases had no gene match. Germline V gene sequence: CDR1 SEHNR, CDR2 FQNEAQ (reference sequence). CDR3 region: CASSSTSVATDTQYF. CDR3 in DNA: TGTGCCAGCAGCTCTACTAGCGTGGCCACAGATACGCAGTATTTT. Drawing the rest from reference TRBV7-9 and TRBJ2-3, the complete variable domain is DTGVSQNPRHKITKRGQNVTFRCDPISEHNRLYWYRQTLGQGPEFLTYFQNEAQLEKSRLLSDRFSAERPKGSFSTLEIQRTEQGDSAMYLCASSSTSVATDTQYFGPGTRLTVL.

This clonotype has more than one count but fewer than ten. A much larger clone differs by one base, so this may be a read error. The chain combines TRBV7-2 with TRBJ2-7; D assignment may be TRBD1 or TRBD2 (5 bases each). The germline CDR1 and CDR2 sequences are SGHTA and FQGNSA. CDR3 size: 12 residues. This CDR3 is CASSAGAYEQCF. CDR3 bases: TGTGCCAGCAGCGCCGGGGCCTACGAGCAGTGCTTC. The whole variable domain, filled in from reference TRBV7-2 and TRBJ2-7, reads GAGVSQSPSNKVTEKGKDVELRCDPISGHTALYWYRQSLGQGLEFLIYFQGNSAPDKSGLPSDRFSAERTGGSVSTLTIQRTQQEDSAVYLCASSAGAYEQCFGPGTRLTVT.

The chain uses TRBV24-1 and TRBJ2-7; TRBD2 might be the D (5 bases). The CDR3 sequence is 14 residues long. The germline CDR1 and CDR2 sequences are KGHDR and SFDVKD. With 3 bases removed from V and 3 bases from J, the gap between germline ends came to 11 bases. Written as DNA, the CDR3 is TGTGCCACCAGTGATCATCGACGGGGCTACGAGCAGTACTTC. Translating gives CATSDHRRGYEQYF.

The chain combines TRBV20-1 with TRBJ2-7; 7 nucleotides match TRBD1. In germline, CDR1 is DFQATT, CDR2 SNEGSKA (reference sequence). This CDR3 region has 14 residues. V dropped 3 bases and J dropped 3; count of bases not matched to a gene: 8. This CDR3 reads CSARSWDRLYEQYF. CDR3 nucleotide sequence: TGCAGTGCTAGGTCGTGGGACAGACTCTACGAGCAGTACTTC.

This clonotype was picked up many times. This chain connects TRBV6-1 to TRBJ2-7; 7 bases fit TRBD2. The germline V gene encodes CDR1 MNHNS and CDR2 SASEGT. The CDR3 covers 17 residues. With 7 bases clipped from V and 2 bases from J, the junction kept 17 bases outside the gene matches. The CDR3 nucleotides are TGTGCCAGCAAGGGCCCCCACTGGGCGGGGGTTACCTACGAGCAGTACTTC. Its translation is CASKGPHWAGVTYEQYF.